This entry concerns a single TCR beta chain. This entry comes from a study of CD8+ T cells in alopecia areata. cDNA prepared by RNA extraction and subsequent reverse transcription served as the template for sequencing. Here immunoSEQ multiplex PCR was the method, and the copy in TCRdb shows in-frame clones only, minus some. Of around 250,000 clones in the sample, approximately 61% were seen once. The V gene lost 3 bases and the J gene lost 1 base, with 6 bases spanning the gap. Looked up from germline, CDR1 is SGHTA and CDR2 is FQGTGA. The CDR3 totals 13 residues. The clonotype was recovered from a human donor with alopecia areata. Source: CD4+ T cells sorted from blood, taken at week 0. The chain carries TRBV7-3 and TRBJ1-1; D remains ambiguous. The CDR3 here is CASSFAQNTEAFF. CDR3 bases: TGTGCCAGCAGCTTTGCCCAGAACACTGAAGCTTTCTTT.